Each of the 14 T cell receptor beta chains below was sequenced from the same sample in a study of control samples from healthy donors and cancer patients. TCRdb's table, derived via immunoSEQ multiplex PCR, lists solely in-frame clones and lacks some. The data show 45,000 to 60,000 clones, with 85% to 95% seen just once and about 0.8% held by the top ten. The material sequenced was PBMCs. Source of these receptors: a man aged 30 to 39 with colorectal cancer.

The chain links TRBV27 to TRBJ2-1; TRBD2 agrees at 7 bases. The germline gives CDR1 MNHEY, CDR2 SMNVEV (reference sequence). The CDR3 has 16 residues. V lost 1 base, J lost 7 bases, and 10 bases stayed unmatched. In DNA, the CDR3 is TGTGCCAGCAGTTTATACGTGGGACCGCGGGGGAATGAGCAGTTCTTC. The encoded protein is CASSLYVGPRGNEQFF.

The gene calls are TRBV9 and TRBJ2-3, with D perhaps matching TRBD1 (6 bases). Trimming removed 6 bases from V and 0 bases from J, with 11 bases in between. The germline gives CDR1 SGDLS, CDR2 YYNGEE. The CDR3 is made up of 14 amino acids. The CDR3 DNA is TGTGCCAGCAAACAGGGTATGAGCACAGATACGCAGTATTTT. It is translated as CASKQGMSTDTQYF.

The chain recombines TRBV4-1 with TRBJ1-4; D unclear. The germline CDR1 and CDR2 sequences are MGHRA and YSYEKL. The CDR3 totals 18 residues. V dropped 0 bases and J dropped 0 bases, with 14 bases sitting between them. The CDR3 sequence: CASSQDAGSPATNEKLFF. The CDR3 DNA is TGCGCCAGCAGCCAAGATGCGGGCAGCCCAGCAACTAATGAAAAACTGTTTTTT.

The chain has TRBV19 and TRBJ2-1; 11 nucleotides line up with TRBD1. Per the germline V gene, CDR1 is LNHDA and CDR2 is SQIVND (reference sequence). J gave up 2 bases and V 5 bases, and 5 bases lay outside the gene matches. The CDR3 covers 16 residues. The CDR3 DNA follows: TGTGCCAGTAGTCCAGTGGGACAGGGGGCCTACAATGAGCAGTTCTTC. This encodes CASSPVGQGAYNEQFF. Filled out from reference TRBV19 and TRBJ2-1, the complete variable domain reads DGGITQSPKYLFRKEGQNVTLSCEQNLNHDAMYWYRQDPGQGLRLIYYSQIVNDFQKGDIAEGYSVSREKKESFPLTVTSAQKNPTAFYLCASSPVGQGAYNEQFFGPGTRLTVL.

The CDR3 spells CATSDPPGTGNTGELFF. The CDR3 region has the DNA TGTGCCACCAGTGACCCTCCCGGGACAGGGAACACCGGGGAGCTGTTTTTT. V usage is TRBV24-1 and J usage is TRBJ2-2; TRBD1 agrees at 8 bases. V lost 4 bases to trimming and J lost 1 base; unmatched junction nucleotides: 7. The germline CDR1 and CDR2 sequences are KGHDR and SFDVKD. The CDR3 sequence is 17 residues long.

V usage is TRBV30 and J usage is TRBJ1-3; D is possibly TRBD1 (5 bases). Germline CDR1 GTSNPN, CDR2 SVGIG (reference sequence). The CDR3 extends over 14 amino acids. The V end was cut by 3 bases, the J end by 4 bases, with 13 bases between. CDR3 nucleotide sequence: TGTGCCTGGAGCGGCCGGACACGAGGAAACACCATATATTTT. It encodes CAWSGRTRGNTIYF.

V usage is TRBV4-1 and J usage is TRBJ1-6; D call uncertain. Per the germline V gene, CDR1 is MGHRA and CDR2 is YSYEKL. V lost 2 bases to trimming and J lost 7 bases, with 9 bases between them. This CDR3 has 14 residues. Here the CDR3 DNA reads TGCGCCAGCAGCCAAATATTATACAATTCACCCCTCCACTTT. Translated: CASSQILYNSPLHF.

The chain links TRBV6-5 to TRBJ2-2, with TRBD1 matching over 8 bases. The CDR3 contains 15 residues. Per the germline V gene, CDR1 is MNHEY and CDR2 is SVGAGI. V trimming: 6 bases; J trimming: 1 base; junction bases outside the gene matches: 4. As DNA, the CDR3 is TGTGCCAGCAGATCCGGGACAGGGAACACCGGGGAGCTGTTTTTT. Translating it yields CASRSGTGNTGELFF.

The chain recombines TRBV9 with TRBJ2-7; 12 bases fit TRBD1. The CDR3 loop spans 15 amino acids. V gave up 2 bases and J gave up 2 bases; unmatched junction bases: 2. Germline V gene lookup returns CDR1 SGDLS and CDR2 YYNGEE. CDR3: CASSVGTGGTYEQYF. The DNA for the CDR3 is TGTGCCAGCAGCGTCGGGACAGGGGGCACCTACGAGCAGTACTTC.

The V and J genes are TRBV7-8 and TRBJ2-5, with 7 bases fitting TRBD1. This CDR3 is 14 amino acids long. Germline CDR1 reads SGHVS; CDR2 reads FQNEAQ. Unmatched junction bases numbered 6, after V lost 4 bases and J lost 4 bases. The CDR3: CASSYRTGRETQYF. The CDR3 coding sequence is TGTGCCAGCAGCTACCGGACAGGCCGAGAGACCCAGTACTTC.

This chain links TRBV11-2 with TRBJ1-1; D may be TRBD1 (5 bases). Trimming removed 3 bases at V and 5 bases at J, with 19 bases between. This CDR3 contains 16 residues. Germline CDR1 is SGHAT and CDR2 is FQNNGV. Here the CDR3 reads CASSLEDWDYRTEAFF. For the CDR3, the DNA is TGTGCCAGCAGCTTGGAAGATTGGGACTACAGGACTGAAGCTTTCTTT.

This chain joins TRBV5-1 and TRBJ1-3, with D tentatively TRBD1 (6 bases). V lost 2 bases and J lost 2, with 14 bases in between. The CDR3 sequence is 16 residues long. The germline CDR1 and CDR2 sequences are SGHRS and YFSETQ. As DNA, the CDR3 is TGCGCCAGCAGCTTAGGGGGAAACAGGGCTGGAAACACCATATATTTT. It specifies CASSLGGNRAGNTIYF.

The sample holds one count of this clone. The V gene is TRBV25-1, the J gene TRBJ2-7, with no clear D. This CDR3 spans 12 amino acids. CDR1 and CDR2 (germline): MGHDK, SYGVNS. The V end lost 7 bases, the J end lost 2 bases, and 9 bases lay between the germline ends. The CDR3 is CASKGRPYEQYF. In DNA, the CDR3 is TGTGCCAGCAAAGGCAGGCCCTACGAGCAGTACTTC.

V and J are TRBV10-3 and TRBJ2-3, with D possibly being TRBD1 or TRBD2 (5 bases each). Germline CDR1 ENHRY, CDR2 SYGVKD. Between the trimmed V and J ends, which lost 0 bases and 3 bases, there was a span of 10 bases. CDR3 size: 15 residues. CDR3 in amino acids: CAISESGAVTDTQYF. The CDR3 DNA follows: TGTGCCATCAGTGAGTCCGGGGCGGTAACAGATACGCAGTATTTT.